This T cell receptor (beta chain) was documented in a study of identical twins. Broader study findings: With monozygotic twins, out-of-frame TCR alpha sharing exceeded what models estimated.

Germline V lookup: CDR1 SEHNR, CDR2 FQNEAQ (reference sequence). Deletions cut 4 bases from V and 0 bases from J, with 9 bases between. The CDR3 contains 14 residues. This clonotype was recorded a few times. Its target is not known. Template switching, a step in the protocol, added a universal primer site, and cDNA carried unique molecular identifiers. TCRdb redid the calling of the 5' RACE reads with MiXCR, one entry per CDR3 protein. Here the sample spans about 530,000 distinct CDR3 sequences, over 12% being singletons. These data also formed part of another study, on yellow fever vaccine responses in identical twins. That work adds: On the reported evidence, twins' vaccine T cell responses seemed partly convergent and partly personalized.

The specimen sequenced was CD4+ T cells sorted from blood. The receptor's source is a woman aged 18 to 35 in good health. The chain carries TRBV7-9 and TRBJ2-5, with D possibly being TRBD1 (6 bases). This CDR3 is CASSYGQNQETQYF. CDR3 nucleotides: TGTGCCAGCAGCTACGGACAGAACCAAGAGACCCAGTACTTC.